The 15 T cell receptor beta chains below all came from one sample that was sequenced in a study of blood T cell repertoires in COVID-19. Sequenced by immunoSEQ multiplex PCR; TCRdb stores in-frame clones only, minus some. The sample has 300,000 to 400,000 clones, 75% to 90% seen once. Material: PBMCs or T cells enriched from blood (not recorded which). The receptors come from a man aged 55 to 70 who had recovered from COVID-19.

The rearrangement uses TRBV7-2 and TRBJ2-1; D not resolved. From germline, CDR1 is SGHTA and CDR2 FQGNSA. The germline V and J ends were trimmed by 4 bases and 9 bases, with 10 bases remaining between them. This CDR3 spans 12 amino acids. The CDR3 is CASSYPLVEQFF. The CDR3 nucleotides read TGTGCCAGCAGCTATCCACTGGTTGAGCAGTTCTTC.

As concerns this clone: Other DNA sequences in this specimen translate into the identical CDR3. The chain is built from TRBV3-1 (or the pseudogene TRBV3-2) and TRBJ2-7; 9 bases are shared with TRBD2. CDR3 length: 15 amino acids. V shed 6 bases, J shed 2 bases, and the junction held 8 bases outside the gene matches. Germline V CDR1 and CDR2: LGHDT, YNNKEL (reference sequence). This chain's CDR3 is CASSHPAGGPYEQYF. The CDR3 bases are TGTGCCAGCAGTCACCCAGCGGGAGGCCCCTACGAGCAGTACTTC.

V gene TRBV19 combines with J gene TRBJ2-4; TRBD2 is a possible D gene (6 bases). The CDR3 is made up of 14 amino acids. Germline V gene data show CDR1 as LNHDA and CDR2 as SQIVND (reference sequence). V dropped 7 bases and J dropped 5 bases, with 15 bases sitting between them. CDR3 nucleotides: TGTGCCAGTACCTCAGCCGGGGGTGAAAACATTCAGTACTTC. It translates to CASTSAGGENIQYF.

The rearrangement links TRBV5-1 to TRBJ2-3, with TRBD2 identical over 16 bases. V dropped 3 bases and J dropped 1; count of bases not matched to a gene: 5. The germline V gene encodes CDR1 SGHRS and CDR2 YFSETQ. The CDR3 contains 18 residues. In DNA, the CDR3 is TGCGCCAGCAGCTCCGGGACTAGCGGGAGGGCGGGCACAGATACGCAGTATTTT. Protein sequence: CASSSGTSGRAGTDTQYF.

The chain employs TRBV29-1 and TRBJ2-1; 8 bases align to TRBD1. The CDR3 is made up of 14 amino acids. Germline CDR1 and CDR2: SQVTM and ANQGSEA. V lost 7 bases to trimming and J lost 7 bases; unmatched junction nucleotides: 12. CDR3 residues: CSAAGTGLRNEQFF. The CDR3 bases are TGCAGCGCGGCCGGGACAGGTTTACGGAATGAGCAGTTCTTC.

The chain uses TRBV6-5 and TRBJ2-7; possible D gene TRBD1, 5 bases. V was cut by 5 bases and J by 0 bases, with 8 bases left in between. Germline CDR1 MNHEY, CDR2 SVGAGI. This CDR3 is built from 13 residues. CDR3 DNA: TGTGCCAGCAGTCAGGGTAGCTCCTACGAGCAGTACTTC. As protein: CASSQGSSYEQYF.

The chain is built from TRBV19 and TRBJ2-3; a possible D gene is TRBD2 (5 bases). The germline V and J ends were trimmed by 3 bases and 6 bases, with 13 bases remaining between them. CDR1 and CDR2 (germline): LNHDA, SQIVND (reference sequence). The CDR3 is 14 amino acids. The CDR3 spells CASSIEGGLDTQYF. The CDR3 coding sequence is TGTGCCAGTAGTATCGAGGGCGGTTTGGATACGCAGTATTTT.

This chain uses TRBV2 with TRBJ2-7, with TRBD1 identical over 9 bases. The V gene's germline CDR1 is SNHLY and CDR2 FYNNEI. There are 15 residues in the CDR3. J was trimmed by 5 bases and V by 4 bases; bases with no gene match: 9. In DNA form, the CDR3 reads TGTGCCAGCAGTGCCAGGCGGGACAGGGAGGACGAGCAGTACTTC. Its translation is CASSARRDREDEQYF. Looking up the rest from reference TRBV2 and TRBJ2-7 gives the full variable domain: EPEVTQTPSHQVTQMGQEVILRCVPISNHLYFYWYRQILGQKVEFLVSFYNNEISEKSEIFDDQFSVERPDGSNFTLKIRSTKLEDSAMYFCASSARRDREDEQYFGPGTRLTVT.

V is TRBV6-2 or TRBV6-3 and J is TRBJ2-7; D is uncertain. Germline-derived CDR1 and CDR2 are MNHEY and SVGEGT. The V end lost 5 bases, the J end lost 0 bases, and 8 bases lay between the germline ends. The CDR3 covers 13 residues. For the CDR3, the DNA is TGTGCCAGCAGTACCTTCGGCTCCTACGAGCAGTACTTC. This encodes CASSTFGSYEQYF.

The rearrangement joins TRBV6-5 to TRBJ2-7; TRBD1 matches 8 bases. V lost 4 bases to trimming and J lost 5 bases; unmatched junction nucleotides: 7. Germline lookup yields CDR1 MNHEY and CDR2 SVGAGI. There are 14 residues in the CDR3. Written as DNA, the CDR3 is TGTGCCAGCAGTTTACAGGACAGGGTTAACGAGCAGTACTTC. Amino acid sequence: CASSLQDRVNEQYF.

The chain employs TRBV5-1 and TRBJ2-2; 7 nucleotides match TRBD1. V lost 2 bases, J lost 7 bases, and 11 bases stayed unmatched. Germline V gives CDR1 SGHRS, CDR2 YFSETQ. The length of the CDR3 is 16 residues. CDR3 DNA sequence: TGCGCCAGCAGCTTCCTAGGGGGCAGGCTGGGCGGGGAGCTGTTTTTT. It translates to CASSFLGGRLGGELFF. The full variable domain, in which reference TRBV5-1 and TRBJ2-2 provide the parts outside the CDR3, is KAGVTQTPRYLIKTRGQQVTLSCSPISGHRSVSWYQQTPGQGLQFLFEYFSETQRNKGNFPGRFSGRQFSNSRSEMNVSTLELGDSALYLCASSFLGGRLGGELFFGEGSRLTVL.

The rearrangement links TRBV6-2 or TRBV6-3 to TRBJ1-2; D possibly corresponds to TRBD1 (5 bases). The CDR3 spans 14 residues. Germline V gene sequence: CDR1 MNHEY, CDR2 SVGEGT. V lost 5 bases and J lost 7, with 17 bases in between. The CDR3 here is CASSRTGPGRGYTF. The CDR3 DNA is TGTGCCAGCAGTCGTACAGGTCCTGGACGTGGCTACACCTTC.

V and J are TRBV4-3 and TRBJ2-7; a possible D gene is TRBD1 (5 bases). V was pared by 0 bases and J by 1 base, with 7 bases between. The CDR3 is made up of 14 amino acids. CDR1 is LGHNA and CDR2 is YSLEER in the germline V gene. This chain's CDR3 is CASSQDRDSYEQYF. CDR3 nucleotide sequence: TGCGCCAGCAGCCAAGACAGGGATTCCTACGAGCAGTACTTC.

The sample holds a few counts of this clone. The V gene is TRBV28, the J gene TRBJ1-2, with D possibly being TRBD1 (5 bases). The V gene lost 5 bases and the J gene lost 0 bases, with 13 bases spanning the gap. The CDR3 totals 15 residues. From germline, CDR1 is MDHEN and CDR2 SYDVKM. In DNA, the CDR3 is TGTGCCAGCAGTGGGCAGGGCAGACCTAACTATGGCTACACCTTC. Protein: CASSGQGRPNYGYTF.

The chain combines TRBV19 with TRBJ2-5; 7 positions agree with TRBD2. The CDR3 covers 15 residues. With V trimmed by 3 bases and J by 5 bases, 9 bases remained unmatched. In germline, CDR1 is LNHDA, CDR2 SQIVND (reference sequence). CDR3 protein: CASSMSGPRGETQYF. In DNA form, the CDR3 reads TGTGCCAGTAGTATGTCCGGGCCGCGGGGGGAGACCCAGTACTTC.